Here is one T cell receptor beta chain with its context. The data are from a study of blood T cell repertoires in COVID-19. Sequencing used immunoSEQ multiplex PCR; TCRdb keeps in-frame clones, though not all of them. The sample shows 200,000 to 300,000 clones, around nine tenths of them seen only once. Germline CDR1 is LGHDT and CDR2 is YNNKEL (reference sequence). Trimming shortened V by 0 bases and J by 7 bases, and 15 bases separated the two germline ends. CDR3 length: 15 residues. The chain joins TRBV3-1 (or the pseudogene TRBV3-2) to TRBJ2-5; D perhaps matches TRBD1 (5 bases). Material: peripheral blood. This clonotype was obtained from an older woman with COVID-19, enrolled during active disease. This CDR3 is CASSQDANPQGTQYF. In nucleotides, the CDR3 is TGTGCCAGCAGCCAAGATGCAAACCCCCAGGGGACCCAGTACTTC.